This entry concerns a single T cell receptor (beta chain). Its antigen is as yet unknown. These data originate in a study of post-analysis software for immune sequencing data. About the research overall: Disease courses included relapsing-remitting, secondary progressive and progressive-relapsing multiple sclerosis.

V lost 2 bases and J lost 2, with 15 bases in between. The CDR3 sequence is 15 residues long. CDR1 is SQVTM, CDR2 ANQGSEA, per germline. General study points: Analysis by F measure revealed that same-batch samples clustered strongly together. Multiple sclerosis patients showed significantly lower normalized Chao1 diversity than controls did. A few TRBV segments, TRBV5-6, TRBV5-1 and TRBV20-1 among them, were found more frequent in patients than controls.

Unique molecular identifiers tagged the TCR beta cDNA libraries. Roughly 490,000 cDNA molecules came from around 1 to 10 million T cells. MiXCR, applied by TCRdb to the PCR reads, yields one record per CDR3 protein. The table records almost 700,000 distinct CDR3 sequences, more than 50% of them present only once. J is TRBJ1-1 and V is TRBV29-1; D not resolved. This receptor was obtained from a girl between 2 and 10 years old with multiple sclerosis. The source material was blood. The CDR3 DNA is TGCAGCGTTGAAACGGCCCTAACGTCAAACACTGAAGCTTTCTTT. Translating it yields CSVETALTSNTEAFF.